Listed below are T cell receptor beta chains from one sample, sequenced in a study of blood T cell repertoires in COVID-19. Using immunoSEQ multiplex PCR, the repertoire was profiled, and TCRdb retains in-frame clones only, with some absent. The sample carries about 39,000 clones, just over 85% recorded once. The sample was peripheral blood. These receptors were obtained from a man in his forties with active COVID-19. Each CDR3 is given with its conserved first and last residue. Fields, in order: D gene, J gene, clone size, V gene, CDR3 DNA, CDR3 protein. D genes are given only for firm matches. Not every row has a clone size; where given, it reads once, few, many or a size class.

D: .; J: TRBJ2-7; size: .; V: TRBV5-1; DNA: TGCGCCAGCAGCTCACAGGGCTTCTACGAGCAGTACTTC; CDR3: CASSSQGFYEQYF
D: .; J: TRBJ2-5; size: .; V: TRBV6-5; DNA: TGTGCCAGCAGTTACACCCGGACAGTTCAAGAGACCCAGTACTTC; CDR3: CASSYTRTVQETQYF
D: .; J: TRBJ2-6; size: .; V: TRBV14; DNA: TGTGCCAGCAGCCAAGATTTCCAGGGCTCTGGGGCCAACGTCCTGACTTTC; CDR3: CASSQDFQGSGANVLTF
D: TRBD1; J: TRBJ2-7; size: .; V: TRBV3-1/TRBV3-2; DNA: TGTGCCAGCAGCCAAGGACGGACAGGTGGCGGCGAGCAGTACTTC; CDR3: CASSQGRTGGGEQYF
D: TRBD2; J: TRBJ2-3; size: .; V: TRBV29-1; DNA: TGCAGCGTTGAAGGCGGAGGGGAGGGAGGACTAGGTGTCACAGATACGCAGTATTTT; CDR3: CSVEGGGEGGLGVTDTQYF
D: TRBD1; J: TRBJ1-2; size: .; V: TRBV6-4; DNA: TGTGCCAGCAGAACAGGGGGTAGTGGCTACACCTTC; CDR3: CASRTGGSGYTF
D: .; J: TRBJ1-1; size: .; V: TRBV6-5; DNA: TGTGCCAGCAGTCTCTCGGACACCACTGAAGCTTTCTTT; CDR3: CASSLSDTTEAFF
D: .; J: TRBJ2-7; size: .; V: TRBV28; DNA: TGTGCCAGTCAGGGTAATCGGTACGAGCAGTACTTC; CDR3: CASQGNRYEQYF
D: TRBD1; J: TRBJ2-3; size: .; V: TRBV11-2; DNA: TGTGCCAGCAGGTCCGACAGGGGCGGATTGGCAGATACGCAGTATTTT; CDR3: CASRSDRGGLADTQYF
D: TRBD1; J: TRBJ1-4; size: .; V: TRBV28; DNA: TGTGCCAGCAGTTTAGGGACAGATAATGAAAAACTGTTTTTT; CDR3: CASSLGTDNEKLFF
D: TRBD1; J: TRBJ1-2; size: .; V: TRBV18; DNA: TGTGCCAGCTCACCAAGATCTCCGGGACAGGGGAGCCACTTCTATGGCTACACCTTC; CDR3: CASSPRSPGQGSHFYGYTF
D: .; J: TRBJ1-5; size: .; V: TRBV3-1/TRBV3-2; DNA: TGTGCCAGCAGCCAAGCGGCAGGGCAGCCCCAGCATTTT; CDR3: CASSQAAGQPQHF
D: .; J: TRBJ1-3; size: few; V: TRBV9; DNA: TGTGCCAGCAGCGTAGCTGTCCCGTCGAACACCATATATTTT; CDR3: CASSVAVPSNTIYF
D: TRBD2; J: TRBJ2-1; size: .; V: TRBV3-1/TRBV3-2; DNA: TGTGCCAGCAGCCAAGTAGCGGGAGGGCCCTACAATGAGCAGTTCTTC; CDR3: CASSQVAGGPYNEQFF
D: TRBD1; J: TRBJ2-2; size: .; V: TRBV30; DNA: TGTGCCTGGAGTCGAGGGACAGGGAGGCCCGGGGAGCTGTTTTTT; CDR3: CAWSRGTGRPGELFF
D: TRBD2; J: TRBJ2-5; size: .; V: TRBV5-1; DNA: TGCGCCAGCAGCCCGGGACTAGCGGACCTAATCCAAGAGACCCAGTACTTC; CDR3: CASSPGLADLIQETQYF
D: .; J: TRBJ1-1; size: few; V: TRBV21-1; DNA: TGTGCCAGCAGCCAAAACAGGGCCAATATGAACACTGAAGCTTTCTTT; CDR3: CASSQNRANMNTEAFF
D: .; J: TRBJ1-5; size: once; V: TRBV19; DNA: TGTGCCAGTAGTATCGGGTTAGGTCAGCCCCAGCATTTT; CDR3: CASSIGLGQPQHF
D: .; J: TRBJ2-1; size: .; V: TRBV5-1; DNA: TGCGCCAGCAGCTCGACAAGTATTCTCTACAATGAGCAGTTCTTC; CDR3: CASSSTSILYNEQFF
D: .; J: TRBJ1-4; size: .; V: TRBV7-9; DNA: TGTGCCAGCAGCTTAGCAGGGGGAAATGAAAAACTGTTTTTT; CDR3: CASSLAGGNEKLFF
D: TRBD1; J: TRBJ2-1; size: .; V: TRBV3-1/TRBV3-2; DNA: TGTGCCAGCAGCCAAGGGGACACAGGGGTGGATGGGGATGAGCAGTTCTTC; CDR3: CASSQGDTGVDGDEQFF
D: .; J: TRBJ2-3; size: .; V: TRBV28; DNA: TGTGCCAGCAGAAGACAGGTTGCAGATACGCAGTATTTT; CDR3: CASRRQVADTQYF
D: TRBD2; J: TRBJ2-7; size: .; V: TRBV24-1; DNA: TGTGCCACCAGTGATTCCGGACTAGATCGTCACGAGCAGTACTTC; CDR3: CATSDSGLDRHEQYF
D: .; J: TRBJ2-7; size: .; V: TRBV27; DNA: TGTGCCAGCAGTTTAGGTACAGGGTATAACGAGCAGTACTTC; CDR3: CASSLGTGYNEQYF
D: TRBD1; J: TRBJ2-2; size: .; V: TRBV7-7; DNA: TGTGCCAGCAGCGTGGACAGGGGTAACACCGGGGAGCTGTTTTTT; CDR3: CASSVDRGNTGELFF
D: TRBD1; J: TRBJ2-6; size: .; V: TRBV6-4; DNA: TGTGCCAGCAAAGAGACAGGGGGCGCTGGGGCCAACGTCCTGACTTTC; CDR3: CASKETGGAGANVLTF
D: .; J: TRBJ1-2; size: .; V: TRBV12-3/TRBV12-4; DNA: TGTGCCAGCAGCCTAGACGGAAACTATGGCTACACCTTC; CDR3: CASSLDGNYGYTF
D: .; J: TRBJ1-4; size: .; V: TRBV5-4; DNA: TGTGCCAGCAGCTTAACAGGAGATGCAACTAATGAAAAACTGTTTTTT; CDR3: CASSLTGDATNEKLFF
D: .; J: TRBJ1-6; size: .; V: TRBV12-3/TRBV12-4; DNA: TGTGCCAGCAGTCCTGCCCTCCACTTT; CDR3: CASSPALHF
D: TRBD1; J: TRBJ2-1; size: .; V: TRBV19; DNA: TGTGCCAGTACTACAGGGGATAACTATTACAATGAGCAGTTCTTC; CDR3: CASTTGDNYYNEQFF
D: .; J: TRBJ2-1; size: .; V: TRBV19; DNA: TGTGCCAGTAGTACCGGGAAAGGCTACAATGAGCAGTTCTTC; CDR3: CASSTGKGYNEQFF
D: TRBD2; J: TRBJ2-7; size: medium-sized; V: TRBV6-1; DNA: TGTGCCAGCAGTGAAGTGCGACTAGCGGGAGGGTACTACGAGCAGTACTTC; CDR3: CASSEVRLAGGYYEQYF
D: TRBD1; J: TRBJ1-1; size: .; V: TRBV24-1; DNA: TGTGCCACCAGTGACTCCGGGACAGGGGTGAACACTGAAGCTTTCTTT; CDR3: CATSDSGTGVNTEAFF
D: .; J: TRBJ2-7; size: .; V: TRBV5-4; DNA: TGTGCCAGCAGCTTGGCTCCAGTATCCTACGAGCAGTACTTC; CDR3: CASSLAPVSYEQYF
D: .; J: TRBJ1-6; size: .; V: TRBV6-1; DNA: TGTGCCAGCAGTGAAGCGCTTCTGGCACTCTCCCGGGGTAATTCACCCCTCCACTTT; CDR3: CASSEALLALSRGNSPLHF
D: .; J: TRBJ1-4; size: .; V: TRBV27; DNA: TGTGCCAGCAGAATATCTCCCTATAATGAAAAACTGTTTTTT; CDR3: CASRISPYNEKLFF
D: TRBD1; J: TRBJ1-2; size: once; V: TRBV30; DNA: TGTGCCTGGAGTATCGCCGGGACAGGAGCCTATGGCTACACCTTC; CDR3: CAWSIAGTGAYGYTF
D: TRBD1; J: TRBJ1-2; size: .; V: TRBV20-1; DNA: TGCAGTGCTAGTCCCGACAGGGGTCTTGGCTACACCTTC; CDR3: CSASPDRGLGYTF
D: .; J: TRBJ2-5; size: .; V: TRBV12-5; DNA: TGTGCTAGTGGTCAAGGACTATCCAGGGGGGAGACCCAGTACTTC; CDR3: CASGQGLSRGETQYF
D: TRBD1; J: TRBJ1-2; size: .; V: TRBV6-6; DNA: TGTGCCAGCAGTACGAGACAGGGGAAGAGCTATGGCTACACCTTC; CDR3: CASSTRQGKSYGYTF
D: .; J: TRBJ2-3; size: .; V: TRBV10-1; DNA: TGCGCCAGCAGTGCCACTGTCGACACAGATACGCAGTATTTT; CDR3: CASSATVDTDTQYF
D: TRBD1; J: TRBJ1-2; size: few; V: TRBV7-9; DNA: TGTGCCAGCAGCTCTCCTAGGGACAGGGTTAGAGGTGGCTACACCTTC; CDR3: CASSSPRDRVRGGYTF
D: .; J: TRBJ2-5; size: .; V: TRBV12-3/TRBV12-4; DNA: TGTGCCAGCAAGGCGGACATGGTGGAGACCCAGTACTTC; CDR3: CASKADMVETQYF
D: .; J: TRBJ2-5; size: .; V: TRBV7-9; DNA: TGTGCCAGCAGCTTTCAAGGGACTTACCTCGGACAAGAGACCCAGTACTTC; CDR3: CASSFQGTYLGQETQYF
D: TRBD1; J: TRBJ1-4; size: .; V: TRBV18; DNA: TGTGCCAGCTCATTTGGGACAGGGCAGGAAAAACTGTTTTTT; CDR3: CASSFGTGQEKLFF
D: .; J: TRBJ2-2; size: .; V: TRBV24-1; DNA: TGTGCCACCAGTGATTTACGGGGGGCAGGGAACACCGGGGAGCTGTTTTTT; CDR3: CATSDLRGAGNTGELFF
D: TRBD1; J: TRBJ2-3; size: .; V: TRBV30; DNA: TGTGCCTGGGCAGGGACAGACACAGATACGCAGTATTTT; CDR3: CAWAGTDTDTQYF
D: TRBD1; J: TRBJ1-1; size: .; V: TRBV30; DNA: TGTGCCTGGAGTCTACAGGGGGTGACTGAAGCTTTCTTT; CDR3: CAWSLQGVTEAFF
D: TRBD2; J: TRBJ2-7; size: once; V: TRBV6-5; DNA: TGTGCCAGCTGGGGGACTAGCGGAAGCTCCTACGAGCAGTACTTC; CDR3: CASWGTSGSSYEQYF